Shown below are 5 T cell receptor beta chains from a single sample sequenced in a study of blood T cell repertoires in COVID-19. Measured with immunoSEQ multiplex PCR; TCRdb has only the in-frame clones, and not every one. The sample gives approximately 260,000 clones, roughly nine tenths of which show up once; about 4.5% is in the top ten. Input material: peripheral blood. These receptor sequences come from a woman aged 40 to 55 who had recovered from COVID-19.

This rearrangement joins TRBV4-1 to TRBJ2-7; 9 bases are shared with TRBD1. The trim removed 4 bases at V and 6 bases at J, leaving 7 bases unmatched. The CDR3 runs to 14 residues. From germline, CDR1 is MGHRA and CDR2 YSYEKL. The CDR3, as DNA: TGCGCCAGCAGCCCGGGACAGGGAATCAGCGAGCAGTACTTC. It is translated as CASSPGQGISEQYF.

This clone has a single count. The CDR3 region has the DNA TGTGCCAGCAGCAGCTCTACGGGGGGCCATAGCACAGATACGCAGTATTTT. This encodes CASSSSTGGHSTDTQYF. V usage is TRBV5-4 and J usage is TRBJ2-3; possibly TRBD2 for D (7 bases). Germline V gene sequence: CDR1 SGHNT, CDR2 YYREEE (reference sequence). V lost 4 bases and J lost 0, with 18 bases in between. This CDR3 is built from 17 residues.

This sequence joins TRBV6-1 and TRBJ1-2, with D perhaps matching TRBD1 (5 bases). The CDR3 contains 13 residues. Germline V lookup: CDR1 MNHNS, CDR2 SASEGT. The V gene lost 3 bases and the J gene lost 8 bases, with 13 bases spanning the gap. The CDR3 loop is CASSDRVQGGYTF. The CDR3 nucleotides are TGTGCCAGCAGTGACAGGGTGCAAGGCGGCTACACCTTC.

This chain uses TRBV28 with TRBJ1-4; perhaps TRBD1 as D (6 bases). V dropped 8 bases and J dropped 6 bases, with 16 bases sitting between them. CDR1 is MDHEN and CDR2 is SYDVKM in the germline V gene. CDR3 size: 14 residues. For the CDR3, the DNA is TGTGCCAGCGCATTTACAGGGCCTGATGAAAAACTGTTTTTT. This codes for CASAFTGPDEKLFF.

The chain has TRBV4-1 and TRBJ2-3, with D tentatively TRBD1 (6 bases). The CDR3 is 15 amino acids. Germline values: CDR1 MGHRA, CDR2 YSYEKL. V was cut by 4 bases and J by 1 base, with 12 bases left in between. CDR3 in amino acids: CASSRLRQGTDTQYF. The CDR3 DNA reads TGCGCCAGCAGCCGCCTAAGACAGGGCACAGATACGCAGTATTTT.